This T cell receptor (beta chain) is drawn from a study of T-cell reconstitution after alpha-beta-depleted transplantation in children. It was with unique molecular identifiers that the TCRbeta library was prepared. TCRdb reprocessed the PCR reads via MiXCR and lists one record per CDR3 protein. The table has 330,000 or so distinct CDR3 sequences, around a tenth seen once. The germline gives CDR1 SGHTA, CDR2 FQGNSA. There are 14 residues in the CDR3. V shed 5 bases and J shed 4 bases, with 14 bases lying between them. This chain joins TRBV7-2 and TRBJ1-1; possibly TRBD1 for D (6 bases). Source: PBMCs from the stem cell graft donor, taken from the stem cell graft. This sequence originates from a human donor who donated a stem cell graft to a child with acute lymphoblastic leukemia. The CDR3 nucleotides are TGTGCCAGCAGCCGACAGGTCGTTGGCACTGAAGCTTTCTTT. This translates into CASSRQVVGTEAFF.